The 2 T cell receptor beta chains below all came from one sample that was sequenced in a study of CD8+ T cells in alopecia areata. Once RNA had been extracted, it was reverse transcribed into cDNA to act as the sequencing template. Assay used: immunoSEQ multiplex PCR; TCRdb lists only in-frame clones, some missing. The sample lists about 200,000 clones, approximately 60% seen once, with roughly 5.3% in the top ten. Sequencing was performed on CD8+ T cells sorted from blood. The source is a human donor in good health.

The chain links TRBV29-1 to TRBJ2-1; 10 bases align to TRBD1. The V gene's germline CDR1 is SQVTM and CDR2 ANQGSEA. V dropped 7 bases and J dropped 9; count of bases not matched to a gene: 9. The CDR3 spans 13 residues. The CDR3 DNA reads as TGCAGCGCGACAGGGACAGGGGACGGTGAGCAGTTCTTC. It encodes CSATGTGDGEQFF.

The sample holds a few counts of this clone. V and J are TRBV19 and TRBJ1-2, with 7 bases lining up with TRBD1. V shed 6 bases and J 6 bases; nucleotides not matched to a gene: 13. The CDR3 is 15 amino acids. Germline V lookup: CDR1 LNHDA, CDR2 SQIVND (reference sequence). This chain's CDR3 is CASSLIQLDRNGYTF. DNA of the CDR3: TGTGCCAGTAGCTTAATCCAATTGGACAGGAATGGCTACACCTTC.